Described below is a single T cell receptor beta chain sequence and its context. The data are from a study of preoperative IRX-2 immunotherapy in early breast cancer. Treatment reported: preoperative locoregional IRX-2 cytokine immunotherapy. Patients received preoperative, locoregional IRX-2 cytokine immunotherapy in a phase Ib study. TCRdb's copy holds only in-frame clones and misses some; the assay was immunoSEQ multiplex PCR. Of about 98,000 clones in the sample, 80% to 90% were seen once. Losses at the gene ends were 1 base for V and 0 bases for J; bases not matched to a gene: 4. The CDR3 extends over 18 amino acids. The germline CDR1 and CDR2 sequences are MNHGY and SAAAGT.

The origin of this receptor is a human donor with breast cancer. This specimen was tumor tissue, taken after IRX-2 immunotherapy. This sequence joins TRBV6-8 and TRBJ2-6; 9 bases agree with TRBD1. CDR3 nucleotide sequence: TGTGCCAGCAGTTACTTAGGGACAGGGAGCTCTGGGGCCAACGTCCTGACTTTC. This codes for CASSYLGTGSSGANVLTF.